Each of the 10 T cell receptor beta chains below was sequenced from the same sample in a study of molecular identifiers for immune sequencing clone quantification. MiXCR was run by TCRdb on the PCR reads, yielding one entry per CDR3 protein. In the table there are around 470,000 distinct CDR3 sequences, 20% to 25% of which are singletons. Source material: naive CD8+ T cells from blood, with Jurkat cell RNA spiked in. Subset reported: FACS-sorted CD8+CD4-CCR7+CD45RA+ naive T cells. These receptors originate from a human donor in good health. Some libraries in this study had Jurkat cell RNA spiked in.

Many counts were recorded for this clonotype. V gene TRBV5-4 combines with J gene TRBJ2-7; weak D call: TRBD2 (5 bases). V was clipped by 4 bases and J by 12 bases, with 14 bases between them. The length of the CDR3 is 11 residues. Looked up from germline, CDR1 is SGHNT and CDR2 is YYREEE (reference sequence). The CDR3 DNA reads as TGTGCCAGCAGCATGGACGGGGTACCGTACTTC. Protein sequence: CASSMDGVPYF. The complete variable domain, with remaining parts taken from reference TRBV5-4 and TRBJ2-7, reads ETGVTQSPTHLIKTRGQQVTLRCSSQSGHNTVSWYQQALGQGPQFIFQYYREEENGRGNFPPRFSGLQFPNYSSELNVNALELDDSALYLCASSMDGVPYFGPGTRLTVT.

This clonotype occurred a few times. This chain joins TRBV6-5 and TRBJ1-1; 10 positions agree with TRBD1. The junction had 6 bases not matched to a gene; V was cut back by 6 bases and J by 5 bases. The germline CDR1 and CDR2 sequences are MNHEY and SVGAGI. The CDR3 totals 14 residues. The CDR3 is CASSHPGQGTEAFF. For the CDR3, the DNA is TGTGCCAGCAGCCATCCGGGACAGGGGACTGAAGCTTTCTTT.

This clonotype was counted ten times or more. The chain carries TRBV7-2 and TRBJ2-7, with D unclear. The V gene's germline CDR1 is SGHTA and CDR2 FQGNSA. This CDR3 has 15 amino acids. V was clipped by 2 bases and J by 5 bases, with 16 bases between them. This CDR3 is CASSLSPARKNEQYF. CDR3 nucleotide sequence: TGTGCCAGCAGCTTAAGCCCGGCCAGAAAGAACGAGCAGTACTTC.

This clonotype was seen ten or more times. The rearrangement links TRBV11-2 to TRBJ2-3; 7 bases line up with TRBD2. This CDR3 spans 15 amino acids. Germline CDR1 reads SGHAT; CDR2 reads FQNNGV. Trimming took 5 bases from V and 3 from J; bases not matched to a gene: 8. DNA for the CDR3: TGTGCCAGCAGCGTCCTAGCGGATCGGACAGATACGCAGTATTTT. Residues: CASSVLADRTDTQYF.

This clonotype has more than one count but fewer than ten. This chain links TRBV11-3 with TRBJ2-5; D possibly uses TRBD1 or TRBD2 (6 bases each). The CDR3 sequence is 13 residues long. V was trimmed by 5 bases and J by 4 bases, leaving 11 bases between them. Germline V gives CDR1 SGHNT, CDR2 YENEEA. In DNA form, the CDR3 reads TGTGCCAGCAGCGGGGGGCCGGGAGAGACCCAGTACTTC. This translates into CASSGGPGETQYF. The full variable domain, in which reference TRBV11-3 and TRBJ2-5 provide the parts outside the CDR3, is EAGVVQSPRYKIIEKKQPVAFWCNPISGHNTLYWYLQNLGQGPELLIRYENEEAVDDSQLPKDRFSAERLKGVDSTLKIQPAELGDSAVYLCASSGGPGETQYFGPGTRLLVL.

With regard to this clonotype: A read error may produce the germline difference seen at one junction end. The rearrangement uses TRBV2 and TRBJ1-4; D gene unclear. The CDR3 is 15 residues long. In germline, CDR1 is SNHLY, CDR2 FYNNEI. Written as DNA, the CDR3 is TGTGCCAGCAGTGAGTACGCTCGAAGTAATGAAAAACGGTTTTTT. It translates to CASSEYARSNEKRFF.

The chain recombines TRBV5-6 with TRBJ2-4; TRBD1 matches 7 bases. After removal of 6 bases from V and 1 base from J, the junction contained 7 bases not matched to a gene. The CDR3 totals 15 residues. Germline lookup yields CDR1 SGHDT and CDR2 YYEEEE. CDR3 DNA sequence: TGTGCCAGCAACAAAAGACAGGGTGCCAAAAACATTCAGTACTTC. It encodes CASNKRQGAKNIQYF. The full variable domain, in which reference TRBV5-6 and TRBJ2-4 provide the parts outside the CDR3, is DAGVTQSPTHLIKTRGQQVTLRCSPKSGHDTVSWYQQALGQGPQFIFQYYEEEERQRGNFPDRFSGHQFPNYSSELNVNALLLGDSALYLCASNKRQGAKNIQYFGAGTRLSVL.

This clonotype was seen at least ten times. This chain joins TRBV4-1 and TRBJ1-1; D perhaps matches TRBD1 (5 bases). V gave up 1 base and J gave up 5 bases, with 8 bases separating them. CDR3 length equals 13 residues. Germline lookup yields CDR1 MGHRA and CDR2 YSYEKL. CDR3 residues: CASSQGQFTEAFF. The CDR3 region has the DNA TGCGCCAGCAGCCAAGGACAGTTTACTGAAGCTTTCTTT.

Only one count was recorded for this clonotype. V gene TRBV19 combines with J gene TRBJ1-2; 7 bases agree with TRBD1. Unmatched junction bases numbered 7, after V lost 1 base and J lost 8 bases. CDR1 is LNHDA and CDR2 is SQIVND in the germline V gene (reference sequence). CDR3 length: 14 amino acids. The CDR3 loop reads CASSIVEGARGYTF. DNA of the CDR3: TGTGCCAGTAGTATAGTCGAGGGGGCACGGGGCTACACCTTC. Full variable domain (remainder filled in from reference TRBV19 and TRBJ1-2): DGGITQSPKYLFRKEGQNVTLSCEQNLNHDAMYWYRQDPGQGLRLIYYSQIVNDFQKGDIAEGYSVSREKKESFPLTVTSAQKNPTAFYLCASSIVEGARGYTFGSGTRLTVV.

This clonotype was seen at least ten times. The chain uses TRBV5-6 and TRBJ2-7, with D unclear. The CDR3 has 14 residues. Germline V gene lookup returns CDR1 SGHDT and CDR2 YYEEEE. V shed 0 bases and J shed 6 bases, with 13 bases lying between them. The CDR3 loop is CASSLGRQMTEQYF. The CDR3, as DNA: TGTGCCAGCAGCTTGGGGCGACAAATGACCGAGCAGTACTTC.